These T cell receptor beta chains were read from a single sample in a study of blood T cell repertoires in COVID-19. Assay: immunoSEQ multiplex PCR; the TCRdb copy retains only in-frame clones and omits some. The sample holds fewer than 30,000 clones, around nine tenths seen once. Sequencing used peripheral blood. The receptors originated from a man aged 50 to 60 with active COVID-19. Both conserved end residues are part of each CDR3. The D gene is left open where the match is weak. The listing skips clone size in some rows; elsewhere it reads once, few, many or a size class.

TRBD1	TRBJ1-5	TRBV2	.	CASSGQGGQPQHF	TGTGCCAGCAGCGGACAGGGTGGTCAGCCCCAGCATTTT
.	TRBJ2-5	TRBV5-1	.	CASSIQFGGLGETQYF	TGCGCCAGCAGCATCCAATTCGGAGGGCTGGGGGAGACCCAGTACTTC
.	TRBJ2-6	TRBV6-1	once	CASSEPNSGANVLTF	TGTGCCAGCAGTGAACCCAACTCTGGGGCCAACGTCCTGACTTTC
TRBD1	TRBJ2-1	TRBV24-1	.	CATSRTGTGKINEQFF	TGTGCCACCAGCCGGACCGGGACAGGGAAGATAAATGAGCAGTTCTTC
TRBD2	TRBJ2-1	TRBV29-1	.	CSGKTGGINEQFF	TGCAGCGGCAAAACGGGGGGGATAAATGAGCAGTTCTTC
.	TRBJ1-4	TRBV5-1	.	CASSLGGTFGEKLFF	TGCGCCAGCAGCTTGGGGGGCACCTTCGGTGAAAAACTGTTTTTT
.	TRBJ2-1	TRBV10-2	.	CASSELVGVGNEQFF	TGCGCCAGCAGTGAGTTGGTCGGGGTCGGCAATGAGCAGTTCTTC
.	TRBJ1-1	TRBV6-4	few	CASSASSTGNTEAFF	TGTGCCAGCAGTGCCTCATCGACAGGGAACACTGAAGCTTTCTTT
.	TRBJ1-3	TRBV12-3/TRBV12-4	.	CASSLGNTIYF	TGTGCCAGCAGCCTAGGAAACACCATATATTTT
.	TRBJ1-5	TRBV19	.	CASRDGQNSNQPQHF	TGTGCCAGTAGGGATGGGCAGAATAGCAATCAGCCCCAGCATTTT
TRBD1	TRBJ1-3	TRBV7-2	.	CASSPDRGPNTIYF	TGTGCCAGCAGCCCGGACAGGGGGCCGAACACCATATATTTT
TRBD1	TRBJ1-1	TRBV12-5	once	CASGGGSKTGAKDTEAFF	TGTGCTAGTGGGGGGGGATCCAAAACAGGGGCAAAAGACACTGAAGCTTTCTTT
TRBD2	TRBJ2-1	TRBV6-6	once	CASGGRFHNEQFF	TGTGCCTCGGGAGGGAGATTCCACAATGAGCAGTTCTTC
.	TRBJ2-1	TRBV6-2/TRBV6-3	.	CASSTGTTYYNEQFF	TGTGCCAGCAGTACAGGGACAACGTACTACAATGAGCAGTTCTTC
.	TRBJ2-3	TRBV14	.	CASSQLISGTDTQYF	TGTGCCAGCAGCCAACTGATTAGTGGCACAGATACGCAGTATTTT
TRBD1	TRBJ2-3	TRBV4-1	.	CASSQSRGGQAYTDTQYF	TGCGCCAGCAGCCAATCAAGAGGGGGACAGGCCTACACAGATACGCAGTATTTT
TRBD2	TRBJ2-1	TRBV7-2	.	CASSLVAGRVGYNEQFF	TGTGCCAGCAGCTTAGTAGCCGGGAGGGTCGGCTACAATGAGCAGTTCTTC
.	TRBJ2-1	TRBV9	medium-sized	CASSVARGFNEQFF	TGTGCCAGCAGCGTAGCTAGAGGGTTCAATGAGCAGTTCTTC
.	TRBJ1-2	TRBV5-1	.	CASSLEGDYGYTF	TGCGCCAGCAGCTTGGAGGGGGACTATGGCTACACCTTC
TRBD1	TRBJ2-1	TRBV7-8	.	CASSRDRAYEQFF	TGTGCCAGCAGCAGAGACAGGGCCTATGAGCAGTTCTTC
TRBD1	TRBJ1-1	TRBV19	.	CASDRGSTEAFF	TGTGCCAGCGACAGGGGGTCCACTGAAGCTTTCTTT
TRBD1	TRBJ2-3	TRBV5-1	.	CASSNGQGGSGGGQYF	TGCGCCAGCTCGAATGGACAGGGGGGTTCGGGCGGTGGGCAGTATTTT
.	TRBJ2-2	TRBV19	.	CASSWKGMGTGELFF	TGTGCCAGTAGCTGGAAGGGGATGGGCACCGGGGAGCTGTTTTTT
.	TRBJ1-4	TRBV27	.	CASGPRGEKLFF	TGTGCCAGCGGACCTCGGGGTGAAAAACTGTTTTTT
.	TRBJ1-1	TRBV18	.	CASSPDRSEEAFF	TGTGCCAGCTCACCCGACAGGAGCGAAGAAGCTTTCTTT
.	TRBJ2-5	TRBV7-9	.	CASSLSSGQGELQETQYF	TGTGCCAGCAGCTTAAGCTCCGGACAAGGTGAACTCCAAGAGACCCAGTACTTC
TRBD1	TRBJ1-6	TRBV10-2	.	CASSLQGLDNSPLHF	TGCGCCAGCAGCCTACAGGGGTTAGATAATTCACCCCTCCACTTT
.	TRBJ1-5	TRBV5-1	.	CASRADGVNQPQHF	TGCGCCAGCAGGGCGGACGGGGTCAATCAGCCCCAGCATTTT
TRBD2	TRBJ2-3	TRBV13	.	CAVASSGGSFTDTQYF	TGTGCCGTCGCCTCTAGCGGGGGTTCCTTCACAGATACGCAGTATTTT
.	TRBJ1-1	TRBV5-4	.	CASSLGDRIMNTEAFF	TGTGCCAGCAGCTTGGGTGACAGGATCATGAACACTGAAGCTTTCTTT
.	TRBJ1-1	TRBV27	.	CASSFRGRRTEAFF	TGTGCCAGCAGTTTTCGAGGGAGGCGCACTGAAGCTTTCTTT
.	TRBJ2-7	TRBV4-1	.	CASSSPRESSYEQYF	TGCGCCAGCAGCTCACCCAGGGAATCCTCCTACGAGCAGTACTTC
.	TRBJ1-4	TRBV6-5	.	CASSYAGGAKKLFF	TGTGCCAGCAGTTACGCGGGGGGGGCCAAAAAACTGTTTTTT
.	TRBJ2-3	TRBV6-2/TRBV6-3	.	CASSYRRGDTQYF	TGTGCCAGCAGTTACCGCCGGGGGGATACGCAGTATTTT
.	TRBJ1-2	TRBV7-9	.	CASSLVDGQGNGYTF	TGTGCCAGCAGCTTAGTTGACGGTCAGGGGAACGGCTACACCTTC
.	TRBJ2-3	TRBV3-1/TRBV3-2	.	CASSPRIAGTDTQYF	TGTGCCAGCAGCCCTAGAATAGCGGGCACAGATACGCAGTATTTT
TRBD1	TRBJ2-1	TRBV30	.	CAWRETGVVAFF	TGTGCCTGGAGAGAAACAGGGGTAGTTGCGTTCTTC
TRBD2	TRBJ2-1	TRBV4-1	.	CASSQETAGGPRNEQFF	TGCGCCAGCAGCCAAGAGACAGCGGGAGGGCCGCGCAATGAGCAGTTCTTC
.	TRBJ2-7	TRBV28	.	CASSLYGTYEQYF	TGTGCCAGCAGTTTATACGGGACCTACGAGCAGTACTTC
.	TRBJ2-1	TRBV29-1	.	CSVEFTVNEQFF	TGCAGCGTTGAATTCACAGTAAATGAGCAGTTCTTC
TRBD2	TRBJ2-3	TRBV9	.	CASSARESDTQYF	TGTGCCAGCAGCGCGCGGGAGTCCGATACGCAGTATTTT
.	TRBJ2-1	TRBV10-1	.	CASSMTGEPYNEQFF	TGCGCCAGCAGTATGACGGGAGAGCCCTACAATGAGCAGTTCTTC
.	TRBJ2-2	TRBV25-1	once	CASSDRGKTGELFF	TGTGCCAGCAGTGACAGGGGAAAAACCGGGGAGCTGTTTTTT
TRBD1	TRBJ1-1	TRBV7-8	.	CASSGRTGVYTEAFF	TGTGCCAGCAGCGGACGGACAGGGGTGTACACTGAAGCTTTCTTT
.	TRBJ1-1	TRBV5-4	.	CASSSKPRGFTEAFF	TGTGCCAGCAGCTCGAAACCAAGGGGGTTCACTGAAGCTTTCTTT
TRBD1	TRBJ2-7	TRBV5-4	.	CASSRQGRNEQYF	TGTGCCAGCAGCCGACAGGGGAGGAACGAGCAGTACTTC
TRBD1	TRBJ2-7	TRBV6-5	.	CASSWTGEAYEQYF	TGTGCCAGCAGCTGGACAGGGGAGGCCTACGAGCAGTACTTC
.	TRBJ1-5	TRBV20-1	once	CSARARANQPQHF	TGCAGTGCTCGTGCGAGAGCGAATCAGCCCCAGCATTTT
.	TRBJ1-2	TRBV29-1	.	CSVLRQSYSNGDTF	TGCAGCGTGTTAAGACAGAGCTATTCTAATGGCGACACCTTC
.	TRBJ2-3	TRBV7-7	.	CASSLSGDTQYF	TGTGCTAGCAGCTTATCGGGAGATACGCAGTATTTT
.	TRBJ2-2	TRBV6-5	.	CASSYQTEYTGELFF	TGTGCCAGCAGTTATCAGACAGAGTACACCGGGGAGCTGTTTTTT
.	TRBJ2-3	TRBV9	.	CASSLGQQSTDTQYF	TGTGCCAGCAGCCTCGGACAGCAAAGCACAGATACGCAGTATTTT
.	TRBJ1-2	TRBV10-2	.	CASSDSGRSGGYTF	TGCGCCAGCAGTGACTCCGGGAGGTCGGGGGGCTACACCTTC
.	TRBJ2-3	TRBV19	.	CASSISQKSTDTQYF	TGTGCCAGTAGTATATCACAGAAGAGCACAGATACGCAGTATTTT
TRBD2	TRBJ2-1	TRBV13	.	CASSSLAGVFYNEQFF	TGTGCCAGCAGCTCCCTAGCGGGAGTTTTCTACAATGAGCAGTTCTTC